This T cell receptor (beta chain) derives from a study of T-cell memory formation after mild COVID-19. About the research overall: TCR clustering was largely donor specific. Regarding the study as a whole: Confirmation of SARS-CoV-2 specificity was lacking for second-wave clones peaking day 37. Balance between CD4 and CD8 was seen in clones contracting day 15 to 85, and a CD4+ lean was seen in later expanders.

Trimming cost V 3 bases and J 0 bases, with 6 bases left between them. This CDR3 contains 15 residues. A word on this clonotype: The antigen is unknown.

TCRdb processed the 5' RACE reads anew with MiXCR; each CDR3 protein has one entry. The sample gives 250,000 or so distinct CDR3 sequences, roughly a tenth of which show up once; roughly a fifth is in the top ten. The sample consisted of PBMCs or a T cell subset sorted from them (not recorded which). This chain joins TRBV12-3 or TRBV12-4 and TRBJ1-6; D ambiguous. The sequence derives from a man between 18 and 35 years old who had mild COVID-19 (a few samples of this study predate the infection). Cell type and time point are not known. The CDR3, as DNA: TGTGCCAGCAGTTTTAGTAGCTCCTATAATTCACCCCTCCACTTT. It yields the protein CASSFSSSYNSPLHF.